These 21 T cell receptor beta chains originate from one sample sequenced in a study of blood T cell repertoires in COVID-19. Only in-frame clones appear in the TCRdb table, and some are missing; sequencing was by immunoSEQ multiplex PCR. The repertoire holds hundreds of thousands of clones, with 85% to 90% as singletons. The specimen sequenced was peripheral blood. These receptors were collected from a woman between 45 and 60 years old with COVID-19, enrolled during active disease.

V usage is TRBV5-1 and J usage is TRBJ2-2, with TRBD2 identical over 12 bases. J lost 0 bases, V lost 3 bases, and 15 bases had no gene match. Per germline, CDR1 SGHRS and CDR2 YFSETQ. The CDR3 covers 21 residues. The CDR3 DNA follows: TGCGCCAGCAGCTCCTTGGGGCCATCTAGCGGGAGGGTCTCGAACACCGGGGAGCTGTTTTTT. Translation gives CASSSLGPSSGRVSNTGELFF.

The chain combines TRBV30 with TRBJ1-1; maybe TRBD1 (5 bases). The CDR3 sequence is 15 residues long. CDR1 GTSNPN and CDR2 SVGIG come from the germline V gene (reference sequence). Trimming took off 8 bases at V and 4 bases at J, with 23 bases between the two ends. The CDR3 bases are TGTGCCGGACATCGCCCCATTGGGTGGGGCACTGAAGCTTTCTTT. It codes for CAGHRPIGWGTEAFF. Looking up the rest from reference TRBV30 and TRBJ1-1 gives the full variable domain: SQTIHQWPATLVQPVGSPLSLECTVEGTSNPNLYWYRQAAGRGLQLLFYSVGIGQISSEVPQNLSASRPQDRQFILSSKKLLLSDSGFYLCAGHRPIGWGTEAFFGQGTRLTVV.

The chain combines TRBV6-5 with TRBJ1-5, with D uncertain. CDR1 and CDR2 from the germline V gene are MNHEY and SVGAGI. V was shortened by 2 bases and J by 4 bases, with 3 bases between the two germline ends. The length of the CDR3 is 12 residues. The CDR3 DNA reads TGTGCCAGCAGTTACCGTAATCAGCCCCAGCATTTT. Translated, it gives CASSYRNQPQHF.

This chain uses TRBV29-1 with TRBJ2-5, with D possibly TRBD2 on 5 matching bases. Germline assignment: CDR1 SQVTM and CDR2 ANQGSEA. V was clipped by 5 bases and J by 3 bases, with 10 bases between them. CDR3 length: 12 amino acids. In nucleotides, the CDR3 is TGCAGCGTTACGGGGAATAAAGAGACCCAGTACTTC. It yields the protein CSVTGNKETQYF. Combining the CDR3 with reference TRBV29-1 and TRBJ2-5 gives the whole variable domain SAVISQKPSRDICQRGTSLTIQCQVDSQVTMMFWYRQQPGQSLTLIATANQGSEATYESGFVIDKFPISRPNLTFSTLTVSNMSPEDSSIYLCSVTGNKETQYFGPGTRLLVL.

This clone was detected only a few times. The chain carries TRBV5-1 and TRBJ1-5; D is perhaps TRBD1 (6 bases). The germline gives CDR1 SGHRS, CDR2 YFSETQ. Deletions cut 3 bases from V and 5 bases from J, with 9 bases between. This CDR3 is built from 13 residues. The CDR3 reads CASSSRGDQPQHF. CDR3 sequence (DNA): TGCGCCAGCAGCTCCAGGGGAGATCAGCCCCAGCATTTT.

The chain couples TRBV6-5 to TRBJ2-3, with 10 bases fitting TRBD2. The CDR3 is 15 amino acids. The ends lost 6 bases at V and 2 bases at J; junction bases unmatched: 5. Germline V gene lookup returns CDR1 MNHEY and CDR2 SVGAGI. CDR3 nucleotides: TGTGCCAGCAGCAGGACTAGCGGATTCACAGATACGCAGTATTTT. Translating it yields CASSRTSGFTDTQYF.

A remark on this clone: The sample holds other DNA sequences that translate to the same CDR3. The rearrangement links TRBV7-9 to TRBJ2-7, with TRBD2 matching over 9 bases. From germline, CDR1 is SEHNR and CDR2 FQNEAQ (reference sequence). The trim removed 2 bases at V and 1 base at J, leaving 3 bases unmatched. The CDR3 extends over 15 amino acids. The CDR3 here is CASSLPGLASYEQYF. The DNA of the CDR3 is TGTGCCAGCAGCTTACCGGGACTAGCTTCCTACGAGCAGTACTTC.

The J gene is TRBJ2-1, the V gene TRBV10-3; TRBD1 aligns across 7 bases. Trimming at V came to 7 bases and at J to 5 bases, leaving 14 bases not matched to a gene. The CDR3 length is 16 residues. Germline V lookup: CDR1 ENHRY, CDR2 SYGVKD. The CDR3 here is CAITPATGRTDNEQFF. The CDR3 DNA sequence: TGTGCCATCACCCCTGCGACAGGGCGGACCGACAATGAGCAGTTCTTC.

V gene TRBV6-2 or TRBV6-3 combines with J gene TRBJ2-7; 10 bases match TRBD2. From germline, CDR1 is MNHEY and CDR2 SVGEGT. CDR3 length: 14 amino acids. J was trimmed by 4 bases and V by 4 bases; bases with no gene match: 4. CDR3 loop: CASSLGLADYEQYF. For the CDR3, the DNA is TGTGCCAGCAGTTTAGGACTAGCGGATTACGAGCAGTACTTC.

This chain joins TRBV7-8 and TRBJ2-3; 9 positions match TRBD1. J lost 4 bases, V lost 6 bases, and 8 bases had no gene match. The germline V gene has CDR1 SGHVS and CDR2 FQNEAQ. The CDR3 has 15 amino acids. This CDR3 reads CASSRRDRAPDTQYF. The CDR3 coding sequence is TGTGCCAGCAGTCGCCGGGACAGGGCCCCAGATACGCAGTATTTT.

The V gene is TRBV27, the J gene TRBJ1-5, with D possibly TRBD1 on 5 matching bases. This CDR3 has 14 amino acids. Germline CDR1 is MNHEY and CDR2 is SMNVEV (reference sequence). The V and J ends lost 6 bases and 0 bases respectively, with 9 bases between them. The CDR3 bases are TGTGCCAGCAGGACAGTTTATAGCAATCAGCCCCAGCATTTT. Translated, it gives CASRTVYSNQPQHF.

The chain combines TRBV5-1 with TRBJ2-7, with 12 bases identical to TRBD1. The trim removed 4 bases at V and 5 bases at J, leaving 7 bases unmatched. Germline V gene data show CDR1 as SGHRS and CDR2 as YFSETQ. The CDR3 is 15 amino acids. The DNA for the CDR3 is TGCGCCAGCAGCACTACCGGGACAGGGGGCAACGAGCAGTACTTC. It encodes CASSTTGTGGNEQYF.

The chain combines TRBV4-2 with TRBJ1-1; no firm D call. The germline V and J ends were trimmed by 0 bases and 0 bases, with 5 bases remaining between them. CDR1 and CDR2 (germline): LGHNA, YNFKEQ. The CDR3 totals 14 residues. The CDR3 bases are TGTGCCAGCAGCCAAGATCCCATGAACACTGAAGCTTTCTTT. Amino acids: CASSQDPMNTEAFF.

The chain uses TRBV11-2 and TRBJ2-7; D is possibly TRBD1 (5 bases). V was cut by 1 base and J by 6 bases, with 10 bases left in between. The CDR3 has 13 amino acids. The germline V gene has CDR1 SGHAT and CDR2 FQNNGV. CDR3 residues: CASSLAGWAEQYF. In DNA, the CDR3 is TGTGCCAGCAGCTTAGCAGGGTGGGCCGAGCAGTACTTC.

The DNA for the CDR3 is TGTGCCAGCTCACAGGGACAGAATGAAAAACTGTTTTTT. Residues: CASSQGQNEKLFF. The chain recombines TRBV18 with TRBJ1-4, with 7 bases matching TRBD1. The V gene's germline CDR1 is KGHSH and CDR2 LQKENI. The V and J ends lost 4 bases and 5 bases, in that order; junction bases with no gene match: 1. This CDR3 contains 13 residues.

The chain uses TRBV7-3 and TRBJ1-1, with D possibly matching TRBD1 (6 bases). The V and J ends lost 4 bases and 3 bases respectively, with 9 bases between them. This CDR3 region has 13 residues. In germline, CDR1 is SGHTA, CDR2 FQGTGA. The CDR3 sequence: CASSSTGYTEAFF. The CDR3 DNA sequence: TGTGCCAGCAGCTCGACAGGTTACACTGAAGCTTTCTTT.

This clone came up once. CDR3 DNA sequence: TGTGCCAGCACACAGGGGGCGGCCGGGAATGAGCAGTTCTTC. It specifies CASTQGAAGNEQFF. The chain couples TRBV11-3 to TRBJ2-1; 9 bases match TRBD1. Germline lookup yields CDR1 SGHNT and CDR2 YENEEA. Trimming cost V 7 bases and J 7 bases; bases outside gene matches: 8. This CDR3 has 14 amino acids.

The chain couples TRBV5-1 to TRBJ2-1; 9 nucleotides match TRBD2. Germline assignment: CDR1 SGHRS and CDR2 YFSETQ. CDR3 length: 18 amino acids. The V and J ends lost 0 bases and 0 bases, in that order; junction bases with no gene match: 7. The DNA for the CDR3 is TGCGCCAGCAGCTTGGTAGCGGGAGTCCCCAGCTCCTACAATGAGCAGTTCTTC. Protein product: CASSLVAGVPSSYNEQFF. The complete variable domain, with remaining parts taken from reference TRBV5-1 and TRBJ2-1, reads KAGVTQTPRYLIKTRGQQVTLSCSPISGHRSVSWYQQTPGQGLQFLFEYFSETQRNKGNFPGRFSGRQFSNSRSEMNVSTLELGDSALYLCASSLVAGVPSSYNEQFFGPGTRLTVL.

The sample holds many counts of this clone. The chain joins TRBV5-1 to TRBJ2-7, with TRBD1 matching 9 bases. Trimming removed 1 base from V and 1 base from J; junction bases left unmatched: 3. The CDR3 sequence is 15 residues long. CDR1 and CDR2 (germline): SGHRS, YFSETQ. The CDR3 DNA reads as TGCGCCAGCAGCTTGCGAGGACAGGGGTCCTACGAGCAGTACTTC. Protein sequence: CASSLRGQGSYEQYF.

This rearrangement joins TRBV18 to TRBJ2-3; D is possibly TRBD1 (5 bases). CDR3 length equals 19 residues. Germline-derived CDR1 and CDR2 are KGHSH and LQKENI. Trimming took 1 base from V and 0 from J, leaving 20 bases between them. The CDR3 reads CASSPQATLGRISTDTQYF. In nucleotides, the CDR3 is TGTGCCAGCTCACCACAGGCGACTCTGGGGCGGATTAGCACAGATACGCAGTATTTT.

V is TRBV3-1 (or the pseudogene TRBV3-2) and J is TRBJ2-7, with D hard to call. Trimming left V 4 bases short and J 4 bases short, with 5 bases between. Looked up from germline, CDR1 is LGHDT and CDR2 is YNNKEL (reference sequence). The CDR3 has 11 residues. CDR3 region: CASSRAYEQYF. CDR3 in DNA: TGTGCCAGCAGCCGGGCGTACGAGCAGTACTTC.